The subject of this entry is one T cell receptor beta chain. It lacks a known antigen. The record has no base qualities; no much larger clone is one base away. This record comes from a study of OX40 agonist ivuxolimab in advanced cancers. Regarding the research as a whole: Ivuxolimab, which targeted the costimulatory receptor OX40 (CD134), was an agonistic, fully human IgG2 monoclonal antibody. Intravenous ivuxolimab was administered to patients every 2 weeks at six dose levels: 0.01, 0.1, 0.3, 1.5, 3 and 10 mg/kg. Of the roughly 50 dose-escalation patients, hepatocellular carcinoma was present in around 20, melanoma in around 15, renal cell carcinoma in 9 and head and neck cancer in 9. The dose-escalation cohort was over 70% male with a mean age of approximately 60 years, ranging from 23 to 79. Prior anti-PD-1, anti-PD-L1 or anti-CTLA-4 therapy was permitted, and checkpoint inhibitors had been received by roughly 42% of dose-escalation patients. Partial responses occurred in three dose-escalation patients, of whom one had hepatocellular carcinoma and two had cutaneous melanoma. Peripheral TCRbeta sequencing aimed to test whether ivuxolimab altered TCR sequence diversity and caused clonal T-cell expansion. The monotherapy dose-escalation portion (N ≈ 52 patients) of the phase I ivuxolimab trial is reported in the paper.

Results the study describes overall, beyond this receptor: Low levels of normalized T-cell clonal expansion were also seen in some patients who did not respond. Which antigens the clonally expanded peripheral T cells were specific for was not determined. Clonal expansion of both CD4+ and CD8+ blood T cells was observed from baseline to week 6 at doses 0.1 to 3.0 mg/kg. On average, CD8+ T cells showed more expanded clones than CD4+ T cells after ivuxolimab. Partial responders in the 0.1-3.0 mg/kg groups had among the lowest normalized peripheral clonal expansion, especially among CD8+ T cells.

For sequencing of the TCRbeta CDR3 region, genomic DNA was extracted from the sorted cells. The immunoSEQ Assay was used to sequence the TCRbeta CDR3 regions. Here the immuneACCESS table is served through TCRdb, limited to in-frame sequences with V and J called. Missing clones are a known gap in these copies; in checked studies unresolved V genes cover under half, and the rest lacks a known reason. In this sample the table shows roughly 41,000 clones, over 75% of which occur a single time. Roughly 4.9% of the sample lies in the top ten. The trial excluded patients who had a history of autoimmune disease or who were on systemic immunosuppression. Peripheral blood for TCR sequencing was collected from all dose cohorts at baseline, on cycle 4 day 1, and on cycle 7 day 1. The samples were drawn from a first-in-human, open-label, multicenter phase I dose-escalation trial of ivuxolimab. Adults with locally advanced or metastatic head and neck squamous cell, hepatocellular, melanoma or renal cell carcinoma were enrolled in the trial. Before TCR sequencing, CD4+ T cells and CD8+ T cells were sorted from peripheral blood as separate populations.

The TCR originated in an adult with an advanced solid tumor such as melanoma, head and neck, liver or kidney cancer. Sequenced material: CD4+ or CD8+ T cells sorted from blood, taken in a trial of the OX40 agonist ivuxolimab.

The sequenced DNA is TGTGCCAGCAGTTTTCTAGCGGGATCTCCCTCCTACGAGCAGTACTTC. This encodes CASSFLAGSPSYEQYF. This receptor chain uses TRBV27 and TRBJ2-7; TRBD2 fits 9 bases in the junction. The germline V gene (reference sequence) provides CDR1 MNHEY and CDR2 SMNVEV. The CDR3 sequence holds 16 residues, the cysteine and phenylalanine included. Only the CDR3 DNA is retained, 48 bases long and in frame from the first base. Clipping removes 3 bases from V and 0 bases from J, with 6 as the unmatched junction base count.